One sample yielded the 9 T cell receptor beta chains listed below, sequenced in a study of cytomegalovirus exposure and HLA in healthy donors. The primer mix had 60 Vbeta and 13 Jbeta primers. Profiled with immunoSEQ multiplex PCR; TCRdb holds only in-frame clones, not every one. The table lists under 170,000 clones, 50% to 75% of them singletons. Sequenced input: PBMCs. The receptors were sampled from a woman aged 55-70 years in good health and CMV-seropositive.

V and J are TRBV2 and TRBJ1-1; D gene uncertain. The CDR3 contains 15 residues. Germline loops: CDR1 SNHLY, CDR2 FYNNEI. V dropped 9 bases and J dropped 0 bases, with 17 bases sitting between them. The CDR3 region has the DNA TGTGCCAGTCTATATGGACTGCGCCTGAACACTGAAGCTTTCTTT. This sequence encodes CASLYGLRLNTEAFF.

In this sample, this clone turned up a few times. The chain is built from TRBV28 and TRBJ2-4, with TRBD2 as a possible D gene (6 bases). V was trimmed by 4 bases and J by 0 bases, leaving 13 bases between them. CDR3 length equals 16 residues. The germline V gene encodes CDR1 MDHEN and CDR2 SYDVKM. The CDR3 loop is CASSSTASVAKNIQYF. DNA for the CDR3: TGTGCCAGCAGTTCGACAGCTAGCGTAGCCAAAAACATTCAGTACTTC.

The chain uses TRBV4-2 and TRBJ2-3, with 9 bases fitting TRBD2. V shed 0 bases and J 3 bases; nucleotides not matched to a gene: 7. This CDR3 has 17 amino acids. In germline, CDR1 is LGHNA, CDR2 YNFKEQ. CDR3 residues: CASSQDWAGGKTDTQYF. For the CDR3, the DNA is TGTGCCAGCAGCCAAGATTGGGCGGGAGGGAAAACAGATACGCAGTATTTT.

About this clone: The sample carries other DNA sequences with the same CDR3. The chain joins TRBV5-1 to TRBJ2-3, with D maybe TRBD2 (6 bases). Trimming stripped 2 bases from V and 0 bases from J, with 7 bases between. The CDR3 totals 14 residues. Germline CDR1 and CDR2: SGHRS and YFSETQ. This chain's CDR3 is CASSLSGSTDTQYF. As DNA, the CDR3 is TGCGCCAGCAGCTTAAGCGGGAGCACAGATACGCAGTATTTT. The whole variable domain, filled in from reference TRBV5-1 and TRBJ2-3, reads KAGVTQTPRYLIKTRGQQVTLSCSPISGHRSVSWYQQTPGQGLQFLFEYFSETQRNKGNFPGRFSGRQFSNSRSEMNVSTLELGDSALYLCASSLSGSTDTQYFGPGTRLTVL.

The V call is TRBV27, the J call TRBJ1-3, with unresolved D. The CDR3 has 16 amino acids. CDR1 MNHEY and CDR2 SMNVEV come from the germline V gene (reference sequence). Trimming removed 0 bases at V and 2 bases at J, with 11 bases between. DNA of the CDR3: TGTGCCAGCAGTTTATCTGCGGGAACTACTGGAAACACCATATATTTT. This sequence encodes CASSLSAGTTGNTIYF.

V is TRBV4-2 and J is TRBJ2-3; D is possibly TRBD1 (6 bases). Looked up from germline, CDR1 is LGHNA and CDR2 is YNFKEQ. CDR3 length: 13 residues. The germline V and J ends were trimmed by 1 base and 7 bases, with 9 bases remaining between them. CDR3 sequence: CASSQGGPYTQYF. The CDR3 DNA is TGTGCCAGCAGCCAAGGGGGGCCCTATACGCAGTATTTT.

As concerns this clone: The germline gene is not matched at one end of the junction; a read error may be the cause. This rearrangement joins TRBV6-1 to TRBJ2-1; 13 nucleotides align to TRBD2. CDR3 size: 20 residues. Germline lookup yields CDR1 MNHNS and CDR2 SASEGT. The CDR3 DNA is TGTGCCAGCAGTGGAACTAGCGGGAGGGCCCCATACAGACTCTACAATGAGCAGCTCTTC. It translates to CASSGTSGRAPYRLYNEQLF.

CDR3 nucleotides: TGTGCCAGCAGCCAAGGAACCGGGACAGACACTGAAGCTTTCTTT. Amino acid sequence: CASSQGTGTDTEAFF. The chain carries TRBV4-2 and TRBJ1-1, with TRBD1 identical over 7 bases. Per the germline V gene, CDR1 is LGHNA and CDR2 is YNFKEQ. V trimming: 1 base; J trimming: 3 bases; junction bases outside the gene matches: 5. CDR3 length: 15 residues.

V is TRBV2 and J is TRBJ1-5; 8 positions agree with TRBD1. CDR3 length: 15 amino acids. Germline values: CDR1 SNHLY, CDR2 FYNNEI. V lost 6 bases, J lost 3 bases, and 7 bases stayed unmatched. This chain's CDR3 is CASRPGQAINQPQHF. The CDR3 DNA reads as TGTGCCAGCAGACCGGGACAGGCCATCAATCAGCCCCAGCATTTT.